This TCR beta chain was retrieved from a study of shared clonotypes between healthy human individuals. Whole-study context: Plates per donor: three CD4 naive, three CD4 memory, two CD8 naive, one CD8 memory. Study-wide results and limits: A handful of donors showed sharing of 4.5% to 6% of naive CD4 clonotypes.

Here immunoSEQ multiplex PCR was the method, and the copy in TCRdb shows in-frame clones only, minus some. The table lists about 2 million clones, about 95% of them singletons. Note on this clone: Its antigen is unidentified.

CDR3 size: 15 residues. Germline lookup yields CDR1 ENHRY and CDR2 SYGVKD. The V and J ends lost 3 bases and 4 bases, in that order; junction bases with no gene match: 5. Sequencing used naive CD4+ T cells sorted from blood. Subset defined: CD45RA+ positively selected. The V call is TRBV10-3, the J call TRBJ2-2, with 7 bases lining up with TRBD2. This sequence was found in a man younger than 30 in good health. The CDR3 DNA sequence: TGTGCCATCAGTGACTTGTCGGGGGGCACCGGGGAGCTGTTTTTT. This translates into CAISDLSGGTGELFF.